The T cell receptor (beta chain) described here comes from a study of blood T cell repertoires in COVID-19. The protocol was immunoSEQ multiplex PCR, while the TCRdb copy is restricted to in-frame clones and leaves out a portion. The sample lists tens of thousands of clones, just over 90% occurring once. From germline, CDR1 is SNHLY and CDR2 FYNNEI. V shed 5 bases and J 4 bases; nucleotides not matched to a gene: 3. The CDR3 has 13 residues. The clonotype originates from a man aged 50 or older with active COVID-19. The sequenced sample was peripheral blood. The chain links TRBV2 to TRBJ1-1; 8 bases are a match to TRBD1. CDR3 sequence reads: CASSLDRGTEAFF. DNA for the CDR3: TGTGCCAGCAGTCTTGACAGGGGCACTGAAGCTTTCTTT. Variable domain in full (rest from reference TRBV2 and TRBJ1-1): EPEVTQTPSHQVTQMGQEVILRCVPISNHLYFYWYRQILGQKVEFLVSFYNNEISEKSEIFDDQFSVERPDGSNFTLKIRSTKLEDSAMYFCASSLDRGTEAFFGQGTRLTVV.